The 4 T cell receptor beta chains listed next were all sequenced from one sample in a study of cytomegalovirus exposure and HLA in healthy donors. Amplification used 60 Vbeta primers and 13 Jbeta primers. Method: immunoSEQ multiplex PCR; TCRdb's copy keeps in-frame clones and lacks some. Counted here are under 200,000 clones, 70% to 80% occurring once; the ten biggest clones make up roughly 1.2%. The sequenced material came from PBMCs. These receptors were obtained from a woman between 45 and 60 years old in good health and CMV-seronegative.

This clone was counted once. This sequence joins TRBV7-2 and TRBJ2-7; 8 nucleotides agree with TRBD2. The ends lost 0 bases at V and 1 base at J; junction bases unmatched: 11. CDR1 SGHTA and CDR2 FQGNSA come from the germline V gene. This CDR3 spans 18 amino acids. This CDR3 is CASSLASLRAGGSYEQYF. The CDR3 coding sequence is TGTGCCAGCAGCTTAGCCAGTTTGAGGGCGGGGGGATCCTACGAGCAGTACTTC.

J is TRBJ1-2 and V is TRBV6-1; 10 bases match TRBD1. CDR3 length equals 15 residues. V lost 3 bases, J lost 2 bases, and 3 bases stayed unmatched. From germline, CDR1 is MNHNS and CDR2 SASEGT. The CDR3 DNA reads TGTGCCAGCAGTGAGACAGGGGGCTCGAACTATGGCTACACCTTC. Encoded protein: CASSETGGSNYGYTF.

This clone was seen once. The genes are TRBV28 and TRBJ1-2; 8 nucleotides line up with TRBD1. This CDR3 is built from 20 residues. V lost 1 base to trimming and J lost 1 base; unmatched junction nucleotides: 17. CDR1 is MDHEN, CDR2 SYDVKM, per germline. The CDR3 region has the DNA TGTGCCAGCAGTTTATTCGACATGGACAGGGACTACTTCTATAACTATGGCTACACCTTC. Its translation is CASSLFDMDRDYFYNYGYTF.

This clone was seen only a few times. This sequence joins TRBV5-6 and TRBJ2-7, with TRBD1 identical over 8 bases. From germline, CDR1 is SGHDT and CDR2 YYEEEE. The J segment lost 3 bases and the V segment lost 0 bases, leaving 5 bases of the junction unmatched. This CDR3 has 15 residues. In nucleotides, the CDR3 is TGTGCCAGCAGCTTGGAGACAGGGGAGGTCTACGAGCAGTACTTC. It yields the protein CASSLETGEVYEQYF.